This TCR beta chain was observed in a study of somatic mutations in cytotoxic T cells in rheumatoid arthritis. Findings and caveats of the study: Nobody adjusted the slight TRBV07 underrepresentation in rheumatoid arthritis patients for multiple comparisons.

On this clone itself: Its target is unknown.

Profiling relied on immunoSEQ multiplex PCR, and the TCRdb table lists in-frame clones only, not all of them. The top ten hold about a fifth of the sample, which has roughly 10,000 clones, roughly 73% seen once. The CDR3 is 13 residues long. J lost 12 bases, V lost 3 bases, and 7 bases had no gene match. Germline CDR1 and CDR2: SQVTM and ANQGSEA. Source material: CD8+ T cells sorted from blood. V and J are TRBV29-1 and TRBJ2-5; TRBD2 matches 13 bases. The sequence was obtained from a man aged 45-65 years in good health. The CDR3 DNA reads as TGCAGCGTTGATGGGACTAGCGGGATCCCTAAGTACTTC. Protein sequence: CSVDGTSGIPKYF.